This TCR beta chain was captured in a study of blood T cell repertoires in COVID-19. Study information: Donors in the United States, Italy and Spain gave samples during acute or convalescent COVID-19. Nucleic acid was either cDNA or gDNA, and it came from T cells, B-cell-depleted T cells, or PBMCs.

V was shortened by 5 bases and J by 1 base, with 21 bases between the two germline ends. Germline loops: CDR1 SGHTA, CDR2 FQGTGA. The CDR3 has 19 residues. This study enrolled people aged 18 to 89 from about two dozen US geographic areas. In the original processing: Counts of nucleated cells, estimated from reference gene primer amplification, were obtained. Sequencing was performed with immunoSEQ multiplex PCR; in TCRdb, only in-frame clones are kept and a portion is missing. That table is the source of V, J and clone size, and D and trimming were worked out from the DNA. Seen here are 290,000 or so clones, around 83% observed once, and the top ten hold more than 4%. As for this clone: Other DNA sequences in the sample encode the same CDR3.

V is TRBV7-3 and J is TRBJ2-6; a weak D match, TRBD2 (7 bases). The receptor's source is a man aged 40-49 years who had been exposed to COVID-19. Sequences were obtained from PBMCs or T cells enriched from blood (not recorded which). In DNA, the CDR3 is TGTGCCAGCAGCCATCGTAGGGGGGGCCTAACTTCTGGGGCCAACGTCCTGACTTTC. Residues: CASSHRRGGLTSGANVLTF.